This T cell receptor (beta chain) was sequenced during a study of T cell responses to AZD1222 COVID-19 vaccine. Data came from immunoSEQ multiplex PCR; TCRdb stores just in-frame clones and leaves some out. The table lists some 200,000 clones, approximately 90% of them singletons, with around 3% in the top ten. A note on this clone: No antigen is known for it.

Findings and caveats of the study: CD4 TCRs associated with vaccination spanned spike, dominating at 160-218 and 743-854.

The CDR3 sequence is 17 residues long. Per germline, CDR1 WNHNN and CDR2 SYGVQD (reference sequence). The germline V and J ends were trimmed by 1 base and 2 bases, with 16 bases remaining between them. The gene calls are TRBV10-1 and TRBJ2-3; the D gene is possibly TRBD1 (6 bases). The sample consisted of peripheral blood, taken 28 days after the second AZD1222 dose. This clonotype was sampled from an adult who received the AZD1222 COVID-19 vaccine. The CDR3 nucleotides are TGCGCCAGCAGTGAGTTGGACACAGGGCTAATCACAGATACGCAGTATTTT. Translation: CASSELDTGLITDTQYF.